The 7 T cell receptor beta chains given below trace back to one sample, sequenced in a study of regulatory T cells in long-lasting Graves disease. Investigators prepared the TCR beta libraries by applying iRepertoire HTBI primers and Arm-PCR of CDR3 regions. TCRdb passed the multiplex PCR reads through MiXCR, listing each CDR3 protein once. This table has more than 300,000 distinct CDR3 sequences, roughly 15% appearing once. This sample's time point: newly diagnosed GD, antithyroid drugs for less than 3 months. PBMC-derived RNA was used for the TCR library. The data were also submitted as part of a second study, on T cells in Graves' hyperthyroidism and ophthalmopathy.

This material consisted of peripheral blood mononuclear cells (PBMCs), taken at new diagnosis, from a patient treated with antithyroid drugs. These receptors all stem from a woman between 18 and 29 years old with Graves disease.

This clonotype was counted ten times or more. V is TRBV11-2 and J is TRBJ1-1; 8 bases match TRBD1. The CDR3 runs 15 residues. The germline gives CDR1 SGHAT, CDR2 FQNNGV. The V gene end was trimmed by 7 bases and the J gene end by 1 base; junction bases not matched to a gene: 8. This CDR3 reads CASTRSGTGNTEAFF. CDR3 sequence (DNA): TGTGCCAGCACCCGGTCCGGGACAGGGAACACTGAAGCTTTCTTT.

This clonotype was detected a few times. A read error may produce the germline difference seen at one junction end. The CDR3 loop reads CSAWDRYSYEQHF. The CDR3 DNA reads as TGCAGTGCTTGGGACCGCTACTCCTACGAGCAGCACTTC. This rearrangement joins TRBV20-1 to TRBJ2-7; D might be TRBD1 or TRBD2, each matching 5 bases. The CDR3 length is 13 residues. Germline V gives CDR1 DFQATT, CDR2 SNEGSKA (reference sequence).

This clonotype occurred many times. The chain couples TRBV15 to TRBJ2-1, with 7 bases lining up with TRBD2. Germline-derived CDR1 and CDR2 are LNHNV and YYDKDF (reference sequence). J was trimmed by 7 bases and V by 2 bases; bases with no gene match: 2. This CDR3 comprises 13 residues. DNA for the CDR3: TGTGCCACCAGCAGATCCGGGGGGAATGAGCAGTTCTTC. This codes for CATSRSGGNEQFF.

This clonotype has more than one count but fewer than ten. The chain is built from TRBV14 and TRBJ1-1; D call uncertain. The germline V and J ends were trimmed by 4 bases and 8 bases, with 23 bases remaining between them. Germline CDR1 reads SGHDN; CDR2 reads FVKESK. The CDR3 totals 16 residues. CDR3 sequence reads: CASSRYPRGLGVEAFF. As DNA, the CDR3 is TGTGCCAGCAGCCGCTATCCCCGTGGGCTTGGAGTGGAAGCTTTCTTT.

V gene TRBV20-1 combines with J gene TRBJ1-1; tentative D call: TRBD1 (6 bases). Trimming stripped 4 bases from V and 1 base from J, with 10 bases between. From germline, CDR1 is DFQATT and CDR2 SNEGSKA (reference sequence). The CDR3 extends over 13 amino acids. For the CDR3, the DNA is TGCAGTGCTAAGGGGGGCAGGAACACTGAAGCTTTCTTT. This gives the protein CSAKGGRNTEAFF.

Only a few counts were recorded for this clonotype. J is TRBJ1-1 and V is TRBV7-9; TRBD1 is a possible D gene (5 bases). Deletions cut 1 base from V and 3 bases from J, with 12 bases between. CDR3 length: 15 amino acids. CDR1 is SEHNR, CDR2 FQNEAQ, per germline (reference sequence). CDR3 nucleotides: TGTGCCAGCAGCTTAGGTCGGACATCGTACACTGAAGCTTTCTTT. Translating it yields CASSLGRTSYTEAFF.

The chain couples TRBV7-9 to TRBJ1-5; D may be TRBD1 (6 bases). Germline V gene data show CDR1 as SEHNR and CDR2 as FQNEAQ (reference sequence). The ends were cut back, 0 bases at V and 1 base at J, with 10 bases in the middle. There are 16 residues in the CDR3. CDR3 loop: CASSLAGGTSNQPQHF. DNA for the CDR3: TGTGCCAGCAGCTTAGCAGGGGGGACGAGCAATCAGCCCCAGCATTTT.